These 11 T cell receptor beta chains were sequenced from one sample in a study of CD8 T cells in ankylosing spondylitis. Notes on the study in general: Seemingly characteristic of ankylosing spondylitis blood was a TCR beta motif consisting of under 10 highly homologous variants.

Their target antigens are unknown. TCRdb used MiXCR to reprocess the 5' RACE reads, holding one entry per CDR3 protein. The table shows 700,000 to 1,000,000 distinct CDR3 sequences, with about an eighth occurring only once. The material sequenced was blood, either unsorted or a sorted T cell fraction (not recorded which). The receptor set was obtained from a male donor with ankylosing spondylitis.

The chain uses TRBV5-1 and TRBJ2-3; 8 nucleotides agree with TRBD1. The germline V gene encodes CDR1 SGHRS and CDR2 YFSETQ. The CDR3 contains 19 residues. J was trimmed by 6 bases and V by 1 base; bases with no gene match: 19. Written as DNA, the CDR3 is TGCGCCAGCAGCTTGTTTCTTGGACAGGGTCTGTCTGGCGTCGATACGCAGTATTTT. Translated: CASSLFLGQGLSGVDTQYF.

This clonotype was observed a few times. The CDR3 spells CASSYGRHTGELFF. The CDR3 region has the DNA TGTGCCAGCAGTTATGGCCGACACACCGGGGAGCTGTTTTTT. The chain carries TRBV6-5 and TRBJ2-2; D is unclear. Trimming removed 3 bases from V and 3 bases from J, with 8 bases in between. The CDR3 length is 14 residues. Looked up from germline, CDR1 is MNHEY and CDR2 is SVGAGI.

The chain has TRBV6-5 and TRBJ2-7; maybe TRBD2 (6 bases). V was shortened by 0 bases and J by 2 bases, with 14 bases between the two germline ends. Per the germline V gene, CDR1 is MNHEY and CDR2 is SVGAGI. CDR3 length: 16 amino acids. The CDR3 loop is CASSYSGDFNTYEQYF. In DNA, the CDR3 is TGTGCCAGCAGTTACTCGGGGGACTTTAATACCTACGAGCAGTACTTC.

This chain links TRBV6-8 with TRBJ2-1; 9 bases fit TRBD2. Germline V gene lookup returns CDR1 MNHGY and CDR2 SAAAGT. V gave up 0 bases and J gave up 10 bases; unmatched junction bases: 7. The CDR3 has 15 amino acids. CDR3 region: CASSYSALAGREQFF. The CDR3, as DNA: TGTGCCAGCAGTTACTCTGCCCTAGCGGGAAGGGAGCAGTTCTTC.

The sample holds a few counts of this clonotype. V gene TRBV27 combines with J gene TRBJ2-4; D is ambiguous. This CDR3 region has 13 residues. Germline-derived CDR1 and CDR2 are MNHEY and SMNVEV (reference sequence). Trimming removed 4 bases from V and 0 bases from J, with 4 bases in between. DNA of the CDR3: TGTGCCAGCAGTTCGGCAGCCAAAAACATTCAGTACTTC. Protein sequence: CASSSAAKNIQYF.

This clonotype showed up just a few times. The gene calls are TRBV14 and TRBJ2-7; no firm D call. The CDR3 runs 13 residues. CDR1 SGHDN and CDR2 FVKESK come from the germline V gene. V lost 5 bases, J lost 7 bases, and 15 bases lay in between. CDR3 loop: CASSVASFWEQYF. The CDR3 nucleotides read TGTGCCAGCAGCGTGGCCAGCTTTTGGGAGCAGTACTTC.

The chain couples TRBV20-1 to TRBJ2-7; D is perhaps TRBD2 (6 bases). The ends were cut back, 3 bases at V and 5 bases at J, with 20 bases in the middle. The CDR3 totals 15 residues. CDR1 is DFQATT, CDR2 SNEGSKA, per germline (reference sequence). The CDR3, as DNA: TGCAGTGCTAGGGGCACTATCGGGAGTAGAAACGAGCAGTACTTC. It encodes CSARGTIGSRNEQYF.

This chain uses TRBV28 with TRBJ2-7, with 9 bases that match TRBD1. The V gene's germline CDR1 is MDHEN and CDR2 SYDVKM. The J segment lost 7 bases and the V segment lost 4 bases, leaving 20 bases of the junction unmatched. The length of the CDR3 is 18 residues. CDR3 amino acids: CASSSSGPGTGYSWEQYF. Written as DNA, the CDR3 is TGTGCCAGCAGTTCCTCTGGGCCCGGGACAGGGTATTCCTGGGAGCAGTACTTC.

This clonotype has ten or more counts. The rearrangement joins TRBV29-1 to TRBJ2-7; no firm D call. V was trimmed by 3 bases and J by 6 bases, leaving 18 bases between them. Germline V CDR1 and CDR2: SQVTM, ANQGSEA. The CDR3 has 14 amino acids. CDR3 sequence reads: CSVELWASPGEQYF. In DNA form, the CDR3 reads TGCAGCGTTGAGTTATGGGCCAGCCCGGGCGAGCAGTACTTC.

The chain uses TRBV5-1 and TRBJ1-1; D is uncertain. The V gene lost 5 bases and the J gene lost 1 base, with 12 bases spanning the gap. The CDR3 length is 14 residues. The germline V gene has CDR1 SGHRS and CDR2 YFSETQ. The CDR3 reads CASRPIRANTEAFF. The CDR3 DNA is TGCGCCAGCAGACCTATTAGGGCGAACACTGAAGCTTTCTTT. Drawing the rest from reference TRBV5-1 and TRBJ1-1, the complete variable domain is KAGVTQTPRYLIKTRGQQVTLSCSPISGHRSVSWYQQTPGQGLQFLFEYFSETQRNKGNFPGRFSGRQFSNSRSEMNVSTLELGDSALYLCASRPIRANTEAFFGQGTRLTVV.

The J gene is TRBJ2-1, the V gene TRBV28; 10 bases agree with TRBD2. CDR3 length: 15 residues. J lost 7 bases, V lost 3 bases, and 6 bases had no gene match. Germline CDR1 and CDR2: MDHEN and SYDVKM. The CDR3 DNA is TGTGCCAGCAGTTTTCTAGCGGGAGCGGTTAATGAGCAGTTCTTC. It specifies CASSFLAGAVNEQFF.